A single sample is the source of the 17 T cell receptor beta chains below, sequenced in a study of tumor and adjacent non-tumor tissue in lung cancer. TCRbeta libraries were built with three rounds of nested PCR, modified from ARM-PCR. TCRdb recomputed calls from the multiplex PCR reads with MiXCR, one row per CDR3 protein. The sample lists over 85,000 distinct CDR3 sequences; over 70% were seen once. The template was RNA from unsorted bulk tissue. The specimen was lung tumor tissue. These receptors were collected from a man between 65 and 85 years old with non-small cell lung cancer.

The V gene is TRBV6-5, the J gene TRBJ2-7, with TRBD2 as a possible D gene (5 bases). The end of the DNA aligns better with TRBJ2-1, so the J call may be wrong. CDR1 MNHEY and CDR2 SVGAGI come from the germline V gene. The CDR3 spans 14 residues. The CDR3 here is CASSYLRATYEQFF. Here the CDR3 DNA reads TGTGCCAGCAGTTACCTGAGGGCGACCTACGAGCAGTTCTTC.

Ten or more counts support this clonotype. At one of its ends the junction is not consistent with the germline gene, which may arise from a read error. This rearrangement joins TRBV11-3 to TRBJ1-1; D is unclear. CDR1 is SGHNT, CDR2 YENEEA, per germline. CDR3 length: 12 residues. CDR3 region: CTNSFGRAEDFF. CDR3 coding DNA: TGTACCAACAGCTTCGGTCGTGCTGAAGATTTCTTT.

About this clonotype itself: Being one base from a much bigger clone, this may be a read error. The J gene is TRBJ1-2, the V gene TRBV28; 7 nucleotides line up with TRBD1. The germline gives CDR1 MDHEN, CDR2 SYDVKM. J gave up 6 bases and V 3 bases, and 7 bases lay outside the gene matches. This CDR3 contains 14 residues. CDR3 loop: CASSLGTVEDGYTF. The CDR3 region has the DNA TGTGCCAGCAGTTTGGGGACAGTGGAAGATGGCTACACCTTC.

The chain uses TRBV5-4 and TRBJ2-3; D not certain. Germline CDR1 SGHNT, CDR2 YYREEE (reference sequence). This CDR3 comprises 15 residues. The V and J ends lost 10 bases and 3 bases respectively, with 21 bases between them. DNA for the CDR3: TGTGCCGGTAGCCTGTCCCAGACACATACAGATACGCAGTATTTT. It codes for CAGSLSQTHTDTQYF.

The V and J genes are TRBV6-1 and TRBJ2-7; D unresolved. Trimming shortened V by 3 bases and J by 7 bases, and 16 bases separated the two germline ends. This CDR3 has 14 amino acids. Germline CDR1 MNHNS, CDR2 SASEGT. The chain's CDR3 is CASSDYSTSREQYF. CDR3 coding DNA: TGTGCCAGCAGTGATTACTCAACGAGCAGGGAGCAGTACTTC.

Of note for this clonotype: An end of the junction differs from the germline gene, which may be a read error. The genes are TRBV29-1 and TRBJ2-4, with D maybe TRBD2 (5 bases). Germline CDR1 and CDR2: SQVTM and ANQGSEA. The CDR3 loop spans 14 amino acids. Here the CDR3 DNA reads TGCAGCGTTGATAACAAGCTAGCCAAAAACATTCAGTATTTC. It is translated as CSVDNKLAKNIQYF. Full variable domain (outside the CDR3, taken from reference TRBV29-1 and TRBJ2-4): SAVISQKPSRDICQRGTSLTIQCQVDSQVTMMFWYRQQPGQSLTLIATANQGSEATYESGFVIDKFPISRPNLTFSTLTVSNMSPEDSSIYLCSVDNKLAKNIQYFGAGTRLSVL.

Turning to this clonotype: A read error may account for a junction end that differs from germline. The CDR3 DNA follows: TGTGCCAGCAACCCCGGGACAGGGGGTTCTCGTGGGGTCAACGTCCTGACTTTC. It encodes CASNPGTGGSRGVNVLTF. The V call is TRBV11-2, the J call TRBJ2-6, with 11 nucleotides matching TRBD1. This CDR3 has 18 amino acids. CDR1 is SGHAT and CDR2 is FQNNGV in the germline V gene.

A note on this clonotype: One end of the junction varies from germline; a read error may be responsible. The V gene is TRBV28, the J gene TRBJ2-6; unclear D gene. This CDR3 spans 15 amino acids. CDR1 and CDR2 from the germline V gene are MDHEN and SYDVKM. CDR3 nucleotide sequence: TGTGCCAGCAGGACTGGTGGATTTGAGGCCAGCGTCCTGACTTTC. Its translation: CASRTGGFEASVLTF.

V gene TRBV14 combines with J gene TRBJ2-3; D gene uncertain. Trimming removed 7 bases from V and 3 bases from J, with 17 bases in between. CDR3 length: 15 residues. From germline, CDR1 is SGHDN and CDR2 FVKESK. The CDR3 DNA is TGTGCCAGCACCCGGAACTCCGATGAGACAGATACGCAGTATTTT. Residues: CASTRNSDETDTQYF.

This clonotype was seen repeatedly, ten times or more. This sequence joins TRBV20-1 and TRBJ2-2; D possibly uses TRBD1 or TRBD2 (5 bases each). With 6 bases removed from V and 2 bases from J, the gap between germline ends came to 16 bases. The CDR3 runs to 15 residues. The V gene's germline CDR1 is DFQATT and CDR2 SNEGSKA (reference sequence). The CDR3 here is CSAPGTSPNTGELFF. CDR3 nucleotides: TGCAGTGCCCCCGGGACCTCCCCCAACACCGGGGAGCTGTTTTTT.

About this clonotype itself: The junction and the germline gene differ at one end; a read error may be behind it. The chain is built from TRBV6-5 and TRBJ1-4; 9 bases match TRBD1. This CDR3 contains 15 residues. CDR1 and CDR2 from the germline V gene are MNHEY and SVGAGI. DNA of the CDR3: TGTACCAGCAGATATGGACAGGGGAGAGGTGAAAAACTGTTATTT. Translating gives CTSRYGQGRGEKLLF.

Comments on this clonotype: This likely comes from a read error, as the CDR3 has no conserved phenylalanine or tryptophan at its end. This chain connects TRBV12-3 or TRBV12-4 to TRBJ2-3; D gene uncertain. The CDR3 spans 11 residues. CDR3 protein: CAISIEDTQYY. For the CDR3, the DNA is TGTGCCATCAGTATTGAAGATACGCAGTATTAT.

In the case of this clonotype: A junction boundary mismatches the germline segment, possibly from a read error. V usage is TRBV6-1 and J usage is TRBJ2-7, with a weak D call TRBD2 (5 bases). This CDR3 has 14 residues. The germline V gene has CDR1 MNHNS and CDR2 SASEGT. CDR3 sequence reads: CASCDYPTDREQYF. In DNA, the CDR3 is TGTGCCAGCTGTGATTACCCAACGGATAGGGAGCAGTATTTC.

Details on this clonotype: A read error may account for a junction end that differs from germline. V and J are TRBV10-1 and TRBJ1-2; D is possibly TRBD1 (6 bases). This CDR3 region has 15 residues. Germline V gene sequence: CDR1 WNHNN, CDR2 SYGVQD (reference sequence). The CDR3 region is CASSELTGQAYGYTF. The DNA of the CDR3 is TGCGCTAGCAGTGAGTTGACAGGCCAAGCCTATGGCTACACCTTC.

This clonotype has ten or more counts. One junction end disagrees with the germline gene, perhaps due to a read error. The rearrangement links TRBV6-1 to TRBJ1-2; the match to TRBD1 covers 10 bases. CDR1 is MNHNS and CDR2 is SASEGT in the germline V gene. This CDR3 region has 14 residues. As DNA, the CDR3 is TGTGCCAGCAGCGAAGGGACAGGGGTTTATGGCTACACCTTC. Translation gives CASSEGTGVYGYTF.

This clonotype was seen only a few times. Without the conserved terminal phenylalanine or tryptophan, this CDR3 likely stems from a read error. The chain uses TRBV12-3 or TRBV12-4 and TRBJ1-3, with D unresolved. The CDR3 length is 14 residues. The CDR3 nucleotides are TGTGTCAGCAGTTTATTTGACTTTCGAAACACCATATATTTA. This codes for CVSSLFDFRNTIYL.

J is TRBJ2-2 and V is TRBV11-2; 13 positions agree with TRBD2. Germline V gene data show CDR1 as SGHAT and CDR2 as FQNNGV. This CDR3 comprises 17 residues. V lost 5 bases to trimming and J lost 7 bases; unmatched junction nucleotides: 10. The CDR3 coding sequence is TGTGCCAGCAGCCCCAGGACTAGCGGGAGCAGGGTCGGGGAGCTGTTTTTT. It yields the protein CASSPRTSGSRVGELFF. The variable domain in full, completed from reference TRBV11-2 and TRBJ2-2, reads EAGVAQSPRYKIIEKRQSVAFWCNPISGHATLYWYQQILGQGPKLLIQFQNNGVVDDSQLPKDRFSAERLKGVDSTLKIQPAKLEDSAVYLCASSPRTSGSRVGELFFGEGSRLTVL.